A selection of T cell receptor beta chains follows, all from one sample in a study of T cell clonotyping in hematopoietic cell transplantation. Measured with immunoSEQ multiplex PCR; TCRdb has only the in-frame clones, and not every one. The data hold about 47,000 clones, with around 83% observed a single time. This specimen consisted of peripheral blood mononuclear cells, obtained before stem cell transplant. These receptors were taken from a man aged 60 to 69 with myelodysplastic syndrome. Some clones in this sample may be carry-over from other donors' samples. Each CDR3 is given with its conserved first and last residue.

cdr3_aa: CASSFSGGKGSPLHF
cdr3_length: 15
j_call: TRBJ1-6
v_call: TRBV14

cdr3_aa: CASSPGLGGGETQYF
cdr3_length: 15
j_call: TRBJ2-5
v_call: TRBV7-6

cdr3_aa: CASSVAAGGPGEQFF
cdr3_length: 15
j_call: TRBJ2-1
v_call: TRBV9

cdr3_aa: CASSSPGQYNEQFF
cdr3_length: 14
j_call: TRBJ2-1
v_call: TRBV28

cdr3_aa: CASSLDTGSEQYF
cdr3_length: 13
j_call: TRBJ2-7
v_call: TRBV11-3

cdr3_aa: CASSYSIGGRGNTIYF
cdr3_length: 16
j_call: TRBJ1-3
v_call: TRBV6-6

cdr3_aa: CASSPGGPRLGNTIYF
cdr3_length: 16
j_call: TRBJ1-3
v_call: TRBV23-1

cdr3_aa: CASSSDSQGSPLHF
cdr3_length: 14
j_call: TRBJ1-6
v_call: TRBV5-4

cdr3_aa: CASRHGGGREKLFF
cdr3_length: 14
j_call: TRBJ1-4
v_call: TRBV11-2

cdr3_aa: CASRGSPSSYEQYF
cdr3_length: 14
j_call: TRBJ2-7
v_call: TRBV5-1

cdr3_aa: CAVTGQTNEKLFF
cdr3_length: 13
j_call: TRBJ1-4
v_call: TRBV7-8

cdr3_aa: CASSPNSGANVLTF
cdr3_length: 14
j_call: TRBJ2-6
v_call: TRBV4-3

cdr3_aa: CASSLSAGTRGPETQYF
cdr3_length: 17
j_call: TRBJ2-5
v_call: TRBV4-1

cdr3_aa: CASSPVESGYYEQYF
cdr3_length: 15
j_call: TRBJ2-7
v_call: TRBV7-9

cdr3_aa: CASSQGLAGSGANVLTF
cdr3_length: 17
j_call: TRBJ2-6
v_call: TRBV4-3

cdr3_aa: CASIGREGYEQYF
cdr3_length: 13
j_call: TRBJ2-7
v_call: TRBV2

cdr3_aa: CASSSKSTYSGANVLTF
cdr3_length: 17
j_call: TRBJ2-6
v_call: TRBV7-2

cdr3_aa: CASSQDSPDTQYF
cdr3_length: 13
j_call: TRBJ2-3
v_call: TRBV4-3